What follows are 12 T cell receptor beta chains derived from one specimen sequenced in a study of blood T cell repertoires in COVID-19. Some clones are missing from TCRdb's copy, which holds only in-frame ones; the method was immunoSEQ multiplex PCR. The sample includes roughly 150,000 clones, 86% of them seen just once. Sample: peripheral blood. These receptors were obtained from an older woman with acute or convalescent COVID-19.

This clone was detected only a few times. The rearrangement uses TRBV7-2 and TRBJ1-6; D is perhaps TRBD1 (5 bases). From germline, CDR1 is SGHTA and CDR2 FQGNSA. V gave up 2 bases and J gave up 12 bases, with 5 bases separating them. The CDR3 sequence is 11 residues long. The CDR3 DNA reads TGTGCCAGCAGCTTAAGGGGACCCCTCCACTTT. Residues: CASSLRGPLHF. The variable domain in full, with the rest retrieved from reference TRBV7-2 and TRBJ1-6, is GAGVSQSPSNKVTEKGKDVELRCDPISGHTALYWYRQSLGQGLEFLIYFQGNSAPDKSGLPSDRFSAERTGGSVSTLTIQRTQQEDSAVYLCASSLRGPLHFGNGTRLTVT.

The V gene is TRBV11-2, the J gene TRBJ1-6, with unresolved D. The germline V gene has CDR1 SGHAT and CDR2 FQNNGV. V was pared by 3 bases and J by 8 bases, with 20 bases between. The CDR3 length is 17 residues. The CDR3: CASSFDGSRGVYSPLHF. CDR3 in DNA: TGTGCCAGCAGCTTCGACGGGTCCCGCGGGGTCTATTCACCCCTCCACTTT.

The rearrangement joins TRBV18 to TRBJ1-1; the D gene is possibly TRBD1 (5 bases). CDR3 length equals 17 residues. Germline CDR1 and CDR2: KGHSH and LQKENI. The V end was cut by 3 bases, the J end by 0 bases, with 17 bases between. CDR3 DNA: TGTGCCAGCTCACCTGGGCAGGGAAGTTTGATGAACACTGAAGCTTTCTTT. As protein: CASSPGQGSLMNTEAFF.

The chain joins TRBV6-5 to TRBJ2-3; 9 positions agree with TRBD2. Germline-derived CDR1 and CDR2 are MNHEY and SVGAGI. This CDR3 has 13 amino acids. With V trimmed by 5 bases and J by 4 bases, 1 base remained unmatched. In nucleotides, the CDR3 is TGTGCCAGCAGTCGCGGGGGGGCAGATACGCAGTATTTT. Amino acids: CASSRGGADTQYF.

This chain links TRBV4-3 with TRBJ1-5, with D perhaps TRBD1 (5 bases). Germline V gives CDR1 LGHNA, CDR2 YSLEER. Trimming left V 1 base short and J 4 bases short, with 11 bases between. The CDR3 runs to 15 residues. This chain's CDR3 is CASSQGVGGNQPQHF. The CDR3, as DNA: TGCGCCAGCAGCCAAGGCGTCGGGGGTAATCAGCCCCAGCATTTT.

V and J are TRBV5-1 and TRBJ1-3, with 8 positions matching TRBD1. CDR1 and CDR2 from the germline V gene are SGHRS and YFSETQ. V lost 4 bases, J lost 0 bases, and 6 bases stayed unmatched. This CDR3 is 16 amino acids long. The CDR3 region is CASSPGQAPSGNTIYF. The CDR3 DNA follows: TGCGCCAGCAGCCCGGGACAGGCCCCCTCTGGAAACACCATATATTTT.

The J gene is TRBJ1-3, the V gene TRBV4-1; D is perhaps TRBD1 (6 bases). V was clipped by 9 bases and J by 2 bases, with 29 bases between them. The CDR3 covers 19 residues. Per germline, CDR1 MGHRA and CDR2 YSYEKL. Here the CDR3 reads CARAPLRYRAPGAGNTIYF. The CDR3 DNA follows: TGCGCCAGAGCCCCCCTACGATACAGGGCCCCGGGCGCTGGAAACACCATATATTTT.

J is TRBJ1-1 and V is TRBV18; tentatively, D is TRBD1 (6 bases). The V gene's germline CDR1 is KGHSH and CDR2 LQKENI. Trimming stripped 6 bases from V and 3 bases from J, with 14 bases between. This CDR3 has 14 amino acids. The CDR3 spells CASSITGSDTEAFF. CDR3 coding DNA: TGTGCCAGCTCTATTACAGGGTCTGACACTGAAGCTTTCTTT.

This chain uses TRBV10-1 with TRBJ2-7; D may be TRBD1 (6 bases). Trimming removed 5 bases at V and 5 bases at J, with 13 bases between. The germline CDR1 and CDR2 sequences are WNHNN and SYGVQD (reference sequence). The CDR3 spans 13 residues. As DNA, the CDR3 is TGCGCCAGCAGTCGTACACAGGGTCACGAGCAGTACTTC. This encodes CASSRTQGHEQYF.

The chain has TRBV12-5 and TRBJ2-2; TRBD1 matches 7 bases. Germline CDR1 is LGHNT and CDR2 is FRNRAP. This CDR3 spans 13 amino acids. V shed 11 bases and J 1 base; nucleotides not matched to a gene: 4. Here the CDR3 DNA reads TGTGCTTCGCGACAGGGGAACACCGGGGAGCTGTTTTTT. Its protein product is CASRQGNTGELFF. Together with reference TRBV12-5 and TRBJ2-2, the CDR3 gives the full variable domain: DARVTQTPRHKVTEMGQEVTMRCQPILGHNTVFWYRQTMMQGLELLAYFRNRAPLDDSGMPKDRFSAEMPDATLATLKIQPSEPRDSAVYFCASRQGNTGELFFGEGSRLTVL.

The V and J genes are TRBV28 and TRBJ2-5, with D unclear. The V end lost 7 bases, the J end lost 3 bases, and 12 bases lay between the germline ends. This CDR3 is 13 amino acids long. Looked up from germline, CDR1 is MDHEN and CDR2 is SYDVKM. The CDR3 DNA is TGTGCCAGCACCCGGAGCAAGAAAGAGACCCAGTACTTC. Protein: CASTRSKKETQYF.

The V call is TRBV6-5, the J call TRBJ2-7; D unclear. V was clipped by 8 bases and J by 2 bases, with 10 bases between them. The V gene's germline CDR1 is MNHEY and CDR2 SVGAGI. There are 12 residues in the CDR3. CDR3 coding DNA: TGTGCCAGCGGTAGGAGAGCCTACGAGCAGTACTTC. Translated, it gives CASGRRAYEQYF.